This entry is about one T cell receptor (beta chain). What it recognizes is unknown. This sample stems from a study of beta chain features in type 1 diabetes. Overall study: Cells sorted and examined across all samples totaled roughly 98 million.

The CDR3 extends over 14 amino acids. CDR1 is GTSNPN, CDR2 SVGIG, per germline (reference sequence). With V trimmed by 5 bases and J by 8 bases, 8 bases remained unmatched. Each sorted population was over 98% pure. Every bit of the isolated RNA underwent reverse transcription, so sequencing read expressed TCRB transcripts. Using immunoSEQ multiplex PCR, the repertoire was profiled, and TCRdb retains in-frame clones only, with some absent. Among about 650,000 clones listed, 9.5% to 15% were seen once. Study-wide results and caveats: A closer apparent resemblance between naive, central memory and Treg TCRB repertoires was seen in patients than in healthy donors. Patients with Type 1 diabetes showed moderately but significantly shorter TCRB CDR3s in all four CD4+ subsets.

The chain links TRBV30 to TRBJ1-6; 8 positions match TRBD1. The receptor was isolated from a young man with type 1 diabetes. Specimen: naive CD4+ T cells from blood. CDR3 residues: CAWGQGSLDSPLHF. CDR3 DNA: TGTGCCTGGGGACAGGGTTCATTGGATTCACCCCTCCACTTT. The variable domain in full, completed from reference TRBV30 and TRBJ1-6, reads SQTIHQWPATLVQPVGSPLSLECTVEGTSNPNLYWYRQAAGRGLQLLFYSVGIGQISSEVPQNLSASRPQDRQFILSSKKLLLSDSGFYLCAWGQGSLDSPLHFGNGTRLTVT.